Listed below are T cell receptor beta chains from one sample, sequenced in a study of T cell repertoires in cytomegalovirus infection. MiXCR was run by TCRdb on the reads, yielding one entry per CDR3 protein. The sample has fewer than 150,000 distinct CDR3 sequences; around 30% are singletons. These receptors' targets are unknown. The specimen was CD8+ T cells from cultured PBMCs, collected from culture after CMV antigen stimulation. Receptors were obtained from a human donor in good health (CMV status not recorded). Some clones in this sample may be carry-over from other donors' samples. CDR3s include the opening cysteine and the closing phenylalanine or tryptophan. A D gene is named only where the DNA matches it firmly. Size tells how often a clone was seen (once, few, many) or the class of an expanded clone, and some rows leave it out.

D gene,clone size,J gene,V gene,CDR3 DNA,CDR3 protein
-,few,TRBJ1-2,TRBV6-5,TGTGCCAGCAGTTACTCCCGCTCTGGAACAGGAGAAGATGGCTACACCTTC,CASSYSRSGTGEDGYTF
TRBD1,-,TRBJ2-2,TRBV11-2,TGTGCCAGCAGCTTGAACCCTTACGACAGGGGGACCGGGGAGCTGTTTTTT,CASSLNPYDRGTGELFF
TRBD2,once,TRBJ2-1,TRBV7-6,TGTGCCAGCAGCCCCAGCGGGGCGGGAAACAATGAGCAGTTCTTC,CASSPSGAGNNEQFF
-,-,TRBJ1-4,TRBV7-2,TGTGCCAGCAGCCCGGATACAACTAATGAAAAACTGTTTTTT,CASSPDTTNEKLFF
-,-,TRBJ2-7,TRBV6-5,TGTGCCAGCAGTTACTCCTCGGGGGTCTACGAGCAGTACTTC,CASSYSSGVYEQYF
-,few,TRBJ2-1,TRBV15,TGTGCCACCAGCAGTTCGGACTACGGCGACAATGAGCAGTTCTTC,CATSSSDYGDNEQFF
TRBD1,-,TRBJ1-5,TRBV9,TGTGCCAGCAGCGGGACAGGGGAGGGCAATCAGCCCCAGCATTTT,CASSGTGEGNQPQHF
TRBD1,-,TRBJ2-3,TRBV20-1,TGCAGTGCGCCTAATCTGGACAGGAGACTTAGCACAGATACGCAGTATTTT,CSAPNLDRRLSTDTQYF
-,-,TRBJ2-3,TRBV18,TGTGCCAGCTCACCGCAAGGACAGGGAGGGGCAGATACGCAGTATTTT,CASSPQGQGGADTQYF
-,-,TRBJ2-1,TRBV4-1,TGCGCCAGCAGCCACGGGTTAGGTGAGCAGTTCTTC,CASSHGLGEQFF
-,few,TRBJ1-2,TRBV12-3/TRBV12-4,TGTGCCAGCAGGACAACAGGGTTCTATGGCTACACCTTC,CASRTTGFYGYTF